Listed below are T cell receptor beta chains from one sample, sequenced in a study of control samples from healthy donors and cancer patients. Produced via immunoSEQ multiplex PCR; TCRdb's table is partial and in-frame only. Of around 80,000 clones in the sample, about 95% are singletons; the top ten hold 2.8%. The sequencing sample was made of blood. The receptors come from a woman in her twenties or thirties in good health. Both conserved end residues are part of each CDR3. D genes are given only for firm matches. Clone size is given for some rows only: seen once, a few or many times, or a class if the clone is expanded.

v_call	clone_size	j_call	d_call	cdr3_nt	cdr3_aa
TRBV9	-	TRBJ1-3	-	TGTGCCAGCAGCGTCAGGGGAGACTCTGGAAACACCATATATTTT	CASSVRGDSGNTIYF
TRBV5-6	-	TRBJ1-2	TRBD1	TGTGCCAGCAGCGATAAAACGGGACAGATTGCCTACACCTTC	CASSDKTGQIAYTF
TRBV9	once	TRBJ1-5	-	TGTGCCAGCAGCGTAGGGGGCAATCGGCCCCAGCATTTT	CASSVGGNRPQHF
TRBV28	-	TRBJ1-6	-	TGTGCCAGCAGGCTCCAGTTTAATTCACCCCTCCACTTT	CASRLQFNSPLHF
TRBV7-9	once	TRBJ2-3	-	TGTGCCAGCAGCCCGACCCTTATGAAAGAGACAGATACGCAGTATTTT	CASSPTLMKETDTQYF
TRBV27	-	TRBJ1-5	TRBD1	TGTGCCAGCAGCGCCTCCGGGACAGGAGTTTCAAGCAATCAGCCCCAGCATTTT	CASSASGTGVSSNQPQHF
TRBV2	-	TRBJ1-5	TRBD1	TGTGCCAGCGACAGGGGCTCGAATCAGCCCCAGCATTTT	CASDRGSNQPQHF
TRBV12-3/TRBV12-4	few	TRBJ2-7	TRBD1	TGTGCCAGCAGTCCCCGACAGGGTGGCGAGCAGTACTTC	CASSPRQGGEQYF
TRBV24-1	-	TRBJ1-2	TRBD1	TGTGCCACCAGTGATTCCAGACAGGGAATTCGCTATGGCTACACCTTC	CATSDSRQGIRYGYTF
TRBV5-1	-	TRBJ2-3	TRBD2	TGCGCCAGCCGACTAGCGGGGGCGAGGGGGACGCAGTATTTT	CASRLAGARGTQYF
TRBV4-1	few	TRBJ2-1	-	TGCGCCAGCAGCCAAGTACGACTAGTCTTCTACAATGAGCAGTTCTTC	CASSQVRLVFYNEQFF
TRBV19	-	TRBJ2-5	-	TGTGCCAGTAGTAAAACAGGAATAGAGACCCAGTACTTC	CASSKTGIETQYF
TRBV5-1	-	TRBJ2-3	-	TGCGCCAGCAGCTTTCAAGGGGTGGCAGATACGCAGTATTTT	CASSFQGVADTQYF
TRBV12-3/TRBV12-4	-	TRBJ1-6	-	TGTGCCAGCAGTTTAGCGGAAGGATCACCCCTCCACTTT	CASSLAEGSPLHF
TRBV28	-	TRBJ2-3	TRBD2	TGTGCCAGCAGTTTTAGCGGGGGGGCTTCCGAAGATACGCAGTATTTT	CASSFSGGASEDTQYF
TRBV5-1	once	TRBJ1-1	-	TGCGCCAGCAGCCTTATTACGGGCGAGACTGAAGCTTTCTTT	CASSLITGETEAFF
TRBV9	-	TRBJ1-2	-	TGTGCCAGCAGCGACTCCGTGGGTGGCTACACCTTC	CASSDSVGGYTF
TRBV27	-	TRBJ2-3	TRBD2	TGTGCCAGCAGTGCGCGGGGGAGAAGCACAGATACGCAGTATTTT	CASSARGRSTDTQYF
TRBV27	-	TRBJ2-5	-	TGTGCCAGCGGCGGAGACGGAAGAGAGACCCAGTACTTC	CASGGDGRETQYF
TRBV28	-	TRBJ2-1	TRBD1	TGTGCCAGCAGTTCCCTAGGGACAGGGCTGGGAAATGAGCAGTTCTTC	CASSSLGTGLGNEQFF
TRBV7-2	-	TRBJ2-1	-	TGTGCCAGCAGCTCGGGACTCAGCAATGAGCAGTTCTTC	CASSSGLSNEQFF
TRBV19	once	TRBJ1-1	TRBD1	TGTGCCACCTCGCCCCCAGGGGGGCTGTACACTGAAGCTTTCTTT	CATSPPGGLYTEAFF
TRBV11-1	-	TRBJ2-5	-	TGTGCCAGCAATATGGGGGAAGAGACCCAGTACTTC	CASNMGEETQYF
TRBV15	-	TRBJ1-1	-	TGTGCCACCAGCAGAGATCGCGGGGCCACTGAAGCTTTCTTT	CATSRDRGATEAFF
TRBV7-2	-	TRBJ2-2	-	TGTGCCAGCAGCTTTATTGGTGCCGGGACCGGGGAGCTGTTTTTT	CASSFIGAGTGELFF
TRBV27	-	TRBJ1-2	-	TGTGCCAGCAGTTTCCAGTGGGGTGATGGCTACACCTTC	CASSFQWGDGYTF
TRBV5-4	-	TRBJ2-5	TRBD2	TGTGCCAGCAGGGGGGGACTAGCGGGGTCGGAGACCCAGTACTTC	CASRGGLAGSETQYF
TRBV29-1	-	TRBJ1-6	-	TGCAGCGTTGAAGGGGGGGGGACAACGCATTCACCCCTCCACTTT	CSVEGGGTTHSPLHF
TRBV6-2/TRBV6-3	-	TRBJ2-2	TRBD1	TGTGCCAGCAGTTACTTGGGACAGGGAATCCCCTGGACCGGGGAGCTGTTTTTT	CASSYLGQGIPWTGELFF
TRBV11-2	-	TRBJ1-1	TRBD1	TGTGCCAGCAGCTTAGATAGGGGGCGTGACACTGAAGCTTTCTTT	CASSLDRGRDTEAFF
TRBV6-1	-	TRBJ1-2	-	TGTGCCAGCAGTGATCGGGGGTACTATGGCTACACCTTC	CASSDRGYYGYTF
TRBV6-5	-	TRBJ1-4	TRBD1	TGTGCCAGCAGAGACAGGGGGGCTGAAAAACTGTTTTTT	CASRDRGAEKLFF
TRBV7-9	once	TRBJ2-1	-	TGTGCCAGCAGCTTGCCCCGGGGTTACAATGAGCAGTTCTTC	CASSLPRGYNEQFF
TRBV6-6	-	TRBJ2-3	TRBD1	TGTGCCAGCAGTCCGGGACAGGCCGTTGGCCACACAGATACGCAGTATTTT	CASSPGQAVGHTDTQYF
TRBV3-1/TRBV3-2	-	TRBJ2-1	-	TGTGCCAGCAGCCCATTACAGGGGGGGACCTACAATGAGCAGTTCTTC	CASSPLQGGTYNEQFF
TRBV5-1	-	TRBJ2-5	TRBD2	TGCGCCAGCAGCTCGACTAGCATGAAAGAGACCCAGTACTTC	CASSSTSMKETQYF
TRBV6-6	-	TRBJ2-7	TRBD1	TGTGCCAGCAGTTCCGGACAGGGAATGGGTTACGAGCAGTACTTC	CASSSGQGMGYEQYF
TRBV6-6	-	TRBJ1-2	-	TGTGCCAGCAGTTACTTAACCACGACTGCTGGCTACACCTTC	CASSYLTTTAGYTF
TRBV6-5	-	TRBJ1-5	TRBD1	TGTGCCAGCAGAAAACAGGGGGCATCTAATCAGCCCCAGCATTTT	CASRKQGASNQPQHF
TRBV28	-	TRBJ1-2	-	TGTGCCAGCAGTTTAACCCCGGGACAAGGAGGCTACACCTTC	CASSLTPGQGGYTF
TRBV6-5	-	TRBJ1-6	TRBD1	TGTGCCAGCACCCCGGACAGGGTGTATTCACCCCTCCACTTT	CASTPDRVYSPLHF
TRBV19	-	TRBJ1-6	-	TGTGCCAGTAGTATAGGGGGGGGCCGGTCACCCCTCCACTTT	CASSIGGGRSPLHF
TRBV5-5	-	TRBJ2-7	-	TGTGCCAGCAGCTGGGAACTCTACGAGCAGTACTTC	CASSWELYEQYF
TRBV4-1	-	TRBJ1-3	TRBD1	TGCGCCAGCAGCCAAGAATCAGGGGGCCCTGGAAACACCATATATTTT	CASSQESGGPGNTIYF
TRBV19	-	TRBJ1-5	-	TGTGCCAGTAGTGATCAGGGCTCTCAGCCCCAGCATTTT	CASSDQGSQPQHF
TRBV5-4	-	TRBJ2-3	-	TGTGCCAGCAGCTTGTTTCTAGATACGCAGTATTTT	CASSLFLDTQYF
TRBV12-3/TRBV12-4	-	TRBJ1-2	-	TGTGCCAGCAGGGAACAGGAGAACTATGGCTACACCTTC	CASREQENYGYTF
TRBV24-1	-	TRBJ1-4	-	TGTGCCACCAGTGATTTAGGAGAGGAGACTAATGAAAAACTGTTTTTT	CATSDLGEETNEKLFF
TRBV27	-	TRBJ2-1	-	TGTGCCAGCAGTTTATCGACTTACTCCGAGCAGTTCTTC	CASSLSTYSEQFF
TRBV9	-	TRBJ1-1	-	TGTGCCAGCAGCGGCCCCGGGCCAACGAACCCCAACACTGAAGCTTTCTTT	CASSGPGPTNPNTEAFF